The clone carrying this TCR beta chain was counted between two and nine times. This may stem from a read error, because a much larger clone lies one nucleotide away. The CDR3 covers 13 residues. CDR1 is MNHEY, CDR2 SVGEGT, per germline. This entry belongs to a study of regulatory T cells in long-lasting Graves disease. Investigators prepared the TCR beta libraries by applying iRepertoire HTBI primers and Arm-PCR of CDR3 regions. In TCRdb, the multiplex PCR reads were re-called with MiXCR into one record per CDR3 protein. Seen here are around 250,000 distinct CDR3 sequences, 18% observed once, and the top ten hold 13% to 15%. Sample time point: newly diagnosed GD, antithyroid drugs for less than 3 months. With RNA extracted from PBMCs as input, the TCR library was made. The same data also went into a second study, on T cells in Graves' hyperthyroidism and ophthalmopathy. As that study records: The diagnoses drew upon clinical symptoms, serum thyroxine and TRAb, thyroid ultrasound and orbital computed tomography. The study used the HTBI primer set for a first-round RT-PCR of the TCR CDR3. For ophthalmopathy, model prediction preceded onset by a median about 6.2 months.

This sample comprised peripheral blood mononuclear cells (PBMCs), obtained at new diagnosis, from a patient treated with antithyroid drugs. This clonotype originated in a woman aged 25-40 years with Graves disease. The chain links TRBV6-2 or TRBV6-3 to TRBJ1-1; possible D gene TRBD1, 5 bases. CDR3 sequence: CASSVWTGTGAFF. The CDR3 region has the DNA TGTGCCAGCAGTGTCTGGACCGGGACTGGAGCTTTCTTT.